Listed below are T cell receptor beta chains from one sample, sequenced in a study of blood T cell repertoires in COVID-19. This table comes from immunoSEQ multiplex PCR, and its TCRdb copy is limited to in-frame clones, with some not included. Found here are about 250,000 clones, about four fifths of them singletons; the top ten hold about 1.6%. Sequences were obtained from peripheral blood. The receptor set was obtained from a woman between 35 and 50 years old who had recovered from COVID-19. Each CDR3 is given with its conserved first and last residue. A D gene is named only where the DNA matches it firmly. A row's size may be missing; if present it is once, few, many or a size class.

DNA: TGTGCCAGCAGCTTGGTCCCGGGGGGGGATTACGAGCAGTACTTC
CDR3: CASSLVPGGDYEQYF
J: TRBJ2-7
D: TRBD2
V: TRBV5-4
size: NA

DNA: TGTGCCAGCAGCGGGCCGGGACAGGGGGCGGGGGAGCAGTACTTC
CDR3: CASSGPGQGAGEQYF
J: TRBJ2-7
D: TRBD1
V: TRBV9
size: NA

DNA: TGTGCCAGCAGCTTAGGTCCCGGCAGGGCTTCGAACACCGGGGAGCTGTTTTTT
CDR3: CASSLGPGRASNTGELFF
J: TRBJ2-2
D: NA
V: TRBV7-8
size: NA

DNA: TGTGCTAGTGGTTTGCCTGGCGGGACCCAGCATTTT
CDR3: CASGLPGGTQHF
J: TRBJ1-5
D: NA
V: TRBV12-5
size: once

DNA: TGTGCCAGCAGCTTAAGGTGGGGCACCGCCTACGAGCAGTACTTC
CDR3: CASSLRWGTAYEQYF
J: TRBJ2-7
D: NA
V: TRBV7-7
size: NA

DNA: TGTGCCAGCAGCACCCGACAGTCCTACGAGCAGTACTTC
CDR3: CASSTRQSYEQYF
J: TRBJ2-7
D: NA
V: TRBV7-9
size: NA

DNA: TGTGCCACCAGTGATTCTGGGGGGGGCGAAAACATTCAGTACTTC
CDR3: CATSDSGGGENIQYF
J: TRBJ2-4
D: NA
V: TRBV24-1
size: NA

DNA: TGTGCCAGCAGCTTAGACAGAATGAACACTGAAGCTTTCTTT
CDR3: CASSLDRMNTEAFF
J: TRBJ1-1
D: NA
V: TRBV11-3
size: NA

DNA: TGCGCCAGCAGCTTGGAGCTGGGAGAGGGGGACACTGAAGCTTTCTTT
CDR3: CASSLELGEGDTEAFF
J: TRBJ1-1
D: NA
V: TRBV5-1
size: NA

DNA: TGTGCCAGCAGTAGGACAGTCAGCAATCAGCCCCAGCATTTT
CDR3: CASSRTVSNQPQHF
J: TRBJ1-5
D: NA
V: TRBV2
size: few

DNA: TGTGCCAGCTCACCTGGGGCGGTTCTTGGAAACACCATATATTTT
CDR3: CASSPGAVLGNTIYF
J: TRBJ1-3
D: NA
V: TRBV18
size: NA

DNA: TGTGCCAGCAGCTTGGGTGCCTCGGGTAATGAAAAACTGTTTTTT
CDR3: CASSLGASGNEKLFF
J: TRBJ1-4
D: NA
V: TRBV5-4
size: many

DNA: TGTGCCAGCAGCTTAGAGCTAGCGGCTCAAGAGACCCAGTACTTC
CDR3: CASSLELAAQETQYF
J: TRBJ2-5
D: TRBD2
V: TRBV7-6
size: NA

DNA: TGTGCCAGCAGCTGGGGGGACAGGGCCTACAATGAGCAGTTCTTC
CDR3: CASSWGDRAYNEQFF
J: TRBJ2-1
D: TRBD1
V: TRBV5-6
size: NA

DNA: TGTGCCAGCAGCTTAGAATCGGGTTACACTGAAGCTTTCTTT
CDR3: CASSLESGYTEAFF
J: TRBJ1-1
D: NA
V: TRBV7-9
size: NA

DNA: TGCGCCAGCAGCTTGACAGGGAAATCCTATAATTCACCCCTCCACTTT
CDR3: CASSLTGKSYNSPLHF
J: TRBJ1-6
D: NA
V: TRBV5-1
size: NA

DNA: TGTGCCAGCAGCGAAGACAGGTTGAGCTCCTACAATGAGCAGTTCTTC
CDR3: CASSEDRLSSYNEQFF
J: TRBJ2-1
D: NA
V: TRBV5-6
size: NA

DNA: TGTGCCAGCTCCGTCGGGTCGTTACCCCTATCACCCCTCCACTTT
CDR3: CASSVGSLPLSPLHF
J: TRBJ1-6
D: NA
V: TRBV11-2
size: NA

DNA: TGTGCCAGCAGTATCCGGGACAGGGGATGGAGTAATTCACCCCTCCACTTT
CDR3: CASSIRDRGWSNSPLHF
J: TRBJ1-6
D: TRBD1
V: TRBV27
size: NA

DNA: TGTGCCAGCAGTTCCGGGATGACGAATCAGCCCCAGCATTTT
CDR3: CASSSGMTNQPQHF
J: TRBJ1-5
D: NA
V: TRBV27
size: NA

DNA: TGTGCCAGCAGCGTCGAGCGGGGGGGCCTATACAATGAGCAGTTCTTC
CDR3: CASSVERGGLYNEQFF
J: TRBJ2-1
D: TRBD2
V: TRBV5-4
size: NA

DNA: TGCGCCAGCAGTGATACTTTCTCGGGACTAGCGGGGTACGAGCAGTTCTTC
CDR3: CASSDTFSGLAGYEQFF
J: TRBJ2-1
D: TRBD2
V: TRBV10-2
size: once

DNA: TGTGCCAGCTCACCACTTTACGGGGTTGAAGAAACCTACGAGCAGTACTTC
CDR3: CASSPLYGVEETYEQYF
J: TRBJ2-7
D: NA
V: TRBV18
size: NA

DNA: TGTGCCAGCAGTTCTCCCCCCCAGGGCCCAAGGGCCCAGCATTTT
CDR3: CASSSPPQGPRAQHF
J: TRBJ1-5
D: NA
V: TRBV28
size: NA

DNA: TGTGCCTGGAGTGTACTGGCTGGGCGGGCCAACGTCCTGACTTTC
CDR3: CAWSVLAGRANVLTF
J: TRBJ2-6
D: NA
V: TRBV30
size: NA

DNA: TGTGCCAGCTCACCACTAGGTACAGGGGCGCACATGAACACTGAAGCTTTCTTT
CDR3: CASSPLGTGAHMNTEAFF
J: TRBJ1-1
D: TRBD1
V: TRBV18
size: NA

DNA: TGTGCCAGCAGTTACTCGGGCTCATACGGGGAGCTGTTTTTT
CDR3: CASSYSGSYGELFF
J: TRBJ2-2
D: NA
V: TRBV6-5
size: once

DNA: TGTGCCAGCAGCAGAGCAGGGGTACTGAACACTGAAGCTTTCTTT
CDR3: CASSRAGVLNTEAFF
J: TRBJ1-1
D: NA
V: TRBV11-2
size: few

DNA: TGTGCCAGCAGTTTGGCACCAGGGGTCCCGAACACTGAAGCTTTCTTT
CDR3: CASSLAPGVPNTEAFF
J: TRBJ1-1
D: NA
V: TRBV27
size: few

DNA: TGTGCCAGCAGTTTCTCGACAGGGCCGAGTGGCTACACCTTC
CDR3: CASSFSTGPSGYTF
J: TRBJ1-2
D: TRBD1
V: TRBV28
size: NA

DNA: TGTGCCAGCAATGTCTTGAACACTGAAGCTTTCTTT
CDR3: CASNVLNTEAFF
J: TRBJ1-1
D: NA
V: TRBV6-5
size: NA

DNA: TGTGCCAGCAGTTTATCCTCCTACAGGGATGATAATTCACCCCTCCACTTT
CDR3: CASSLSSYRDDNSPLHF
J: TRBJ1-6
D: NA
V: TRBV27
size: NA